This is a list of T cell receptor beta chains from one sample in a study of T cell responses to AZD1222 COVID-19 vaccine. Assay used: immunoSEQ multiplex PCR; TCRdb lists only in-frame clones, some missing. The data contain around 130,000 clones, around 90% of them singletons. Sequences were derived from peripheral blood, sampled on day 0 of AZD1222 vaccination. Every receptor here comes from an adult in good health. Both conserved end residues are part of each CDR3. The D gene is left open where the match is weak. A clone size is listed for some rows: how often the clone was seen (once, few, many), or a class if it is expanded.

v_gene	abundance	j_gene	d_gene	CDR3aa	CDR3nt
TRBV28	.	TRBJ1-5	.	CASSSPPGGSGHSNQPQHF	TGTGCCAGCAGTTCACCTCCCGGGGGGTCGGGGCATAGCAATCAGCCCCAGCATTTT
TRBV10-2	.	TRBJ2-2	.	CASRLQGTTGELFF	TGCGCCAGCAGGCTTCAGGGGACCACCGGGGAGCTGTTTTTT
TRBV3-1/TRBV3-2	.	TRBJ1-6	.	CASSQEGKQNSPLHF	TGTGCCAGCAGCCAAGAGGGAAAGCAAAATTCACCCCTCCACTTT
TRBV5-1	.	TRBJ2-2	.	CASSLRVDGELFF	TGCGCCAGCAGCCTCAGGGTTGACGGGGAGCTGTTTTTT
TRBV9	.	TRBJ1-1	.	CASSPLGGGWTEAFF	TGTGCCAGCAGCCCCCTCGGGGGAGGGTGGACTGAAGCTTTCTTT
TRBV7-2	.	TRBJ2-1	.	CASRLSGSPTYNEQFF	TGTGCCAGCAGACTTAGCGGAAGTCCAACCTACAATGAGCAGTTCTTC
TRBV27	.	TRBJ1-5	TRBD1	CASSSSQGDGKNQPQHF	TGTGCCAGCAGTTCCTCTCAGGGGGACGGCAAAAATCAGCCCCAGCATTTT
TRBV19	.	TRBJ1-3	.	CASTSSRTGTGNTIYF	TGTGCCAGTACCTCCTCTAGGACGGGAACTGGAAACACCATATATTTT
TRBV28	few	TRBJ2-7	.	CASSDVQLAYEQYF	TGTGCCAGCAGTGACGTACAGCTAGCCTACGAGCAGTACTTC
TRBV5-1	.	TRBJ2-2	.	CASSWQGGTTGELFF	TGCGCCAGCAGCTGGCAGGGGGGAACCACCGGGGAGCTGTTTTTT
TRBV6-6	.	TRBJ2-7	TRBD1	CASAGTGGGYEQYF	TGTGCCAGCGCCGGGACAGGGGGCGGTTACGAGCAGTACTTC
TRBV6-5	.	TRBJ1-4	.	CASSTGSVANEKLFF	TGTGCCAGCAGTACAGGGTCGGTAGCTAATGAAAAACTGTTTTTT
TRBV6-1	.	TRBJ2-3	TRBD2	CASSGRTSGRSDTQYF	TGTGCCAGCAGTGGCCGGACTAGCGGGAGATCAGATACGCAGTATTTT
TRBV5-4	.	TRBJ1-6	.	CASRPWGSNSPLHF	TGTGCCAGCAGACCTTGGGGCTCGAATTCACCCCTCCACTTT
TRBV10-1	.	TRBJ2-7	TRBD2	CASRSGRLSHEQYF	TGCGCCAGCAGAAGCGGGAGATTATCCCACGAGCAGTACTTC
TRBV18	.	TRBJ1-5	.	CASSPTGGHSNQPQHF	TGTGCCAGCTCACCCACGGGGGGCCATAGCAATCAGCCCCAGCATTTT
TRBV5-1	.	TRBJ2-7	.	CASGLVADPNYEQYF	TGCGCCAGCGGATTGGTCGCGGACCCCAACTACGAGCAGTACTTC
TRBV12-5	.	TRBJ1-4	.	CASGLTSGTLFF	TGTGCTAGTGGTTTGACTTCCGGGACCCTGTTTTTT
TRBV28	.	TRBJ1-2	.	CASSLPRDRPTYTF	TGTGCCAGCAGCCTACCCCGGGACCGCCCCACCTACACCTTC
TRBV10-1	.	TRBJ1-1	.	CASSGGGPNTEAFF	TGCGCCAGCAGCGGTGGGGGCCCGAACACTGAAGCTTTCTTT
TRBV2	.	TRBJ1-2	.	CASSVAVEGGYTF	TGTGCCAGCAGTGTTGCGGTAGAGGGTGGCTACACCTTC
TRBV9	.	TRBJ2-7	.	CASSSRDTSYEQYF	TGTGCCAGCAGCTCCCGGGACACTTCCTACGAGCAGTACTTC
TRBV5-4	.	TRBJ1-1	TRBD1	CASSWGTVMNTEAFF	TGTGCCAGCAGCTGGGGGACAGTTATGAACACTGAAGCTTTCTTT
TRBV5-4	.	TRBJ2-2	.	CASSLRSPGELFF	TGTGCCAGCAGCTTACGGTCTCCCGGGGAGCTGTTTTTT
TRBV5-4	.	TRBJ2-5	.	CASSLGGALGETQYF	TGTGCCAGCAGCTTGGGGGGGGCGTTGGGCGAGACCCAGTACTTC
TRBV19	.	TRBJ1-1	.	CASKIADPNTEAFF	TGTGCCAGCAAGATAGCCGACCCGAACACTGAAGCTTTCTTT
TRBV1	.	TRBJ2-1	.	CTSSQDADRAAYNEQFF	TGCACCAGCAGCCAAGATGCAGACAGGGCTGCCTACAATGAGCAGTTCTTC
TRBV11-2	.	TRBJ1-1	.	CASSLVWDTEAFF	TGTGCCAGCAGCTTAGTCTGGGACACTGAAGCTTTCTTT